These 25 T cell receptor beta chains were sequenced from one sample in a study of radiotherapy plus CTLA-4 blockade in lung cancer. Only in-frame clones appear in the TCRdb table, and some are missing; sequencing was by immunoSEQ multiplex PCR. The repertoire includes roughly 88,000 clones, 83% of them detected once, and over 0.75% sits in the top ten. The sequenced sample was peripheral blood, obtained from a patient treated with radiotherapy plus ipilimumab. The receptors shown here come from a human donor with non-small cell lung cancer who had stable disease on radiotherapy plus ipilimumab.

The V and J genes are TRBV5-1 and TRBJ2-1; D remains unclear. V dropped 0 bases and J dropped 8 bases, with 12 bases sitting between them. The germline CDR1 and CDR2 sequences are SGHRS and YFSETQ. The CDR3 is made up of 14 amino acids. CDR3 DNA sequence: TGCGCCAGCAGCTTGGCTTGGGGTAGGCATGAGCAGTTCTTC. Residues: CASSLAWGRHEQFF.

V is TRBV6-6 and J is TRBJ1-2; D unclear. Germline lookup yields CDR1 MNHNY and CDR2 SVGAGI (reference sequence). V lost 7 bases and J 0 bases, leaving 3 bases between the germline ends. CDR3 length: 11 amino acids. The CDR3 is CASNANYGYTF. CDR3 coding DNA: TGTGCCAGCAACGCTAACTATGGCTACACCTTC.

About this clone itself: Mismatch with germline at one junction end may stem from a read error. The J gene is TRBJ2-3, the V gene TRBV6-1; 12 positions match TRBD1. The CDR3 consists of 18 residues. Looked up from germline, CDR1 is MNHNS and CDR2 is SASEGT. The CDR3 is CASSELLSGTGGTDMQYF. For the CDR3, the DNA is TGTGCCAGCAGTGAACTTCTTTCGGGGACAGGGGGCACAGATATGCAGTATTTT.

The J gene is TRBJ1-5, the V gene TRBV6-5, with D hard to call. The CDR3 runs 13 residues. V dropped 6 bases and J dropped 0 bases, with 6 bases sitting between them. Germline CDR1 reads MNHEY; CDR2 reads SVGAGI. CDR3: CASRLYSNQPQHF. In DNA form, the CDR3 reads TGTGCCAGCAGATTGTATAGCAATCAGCCCCAGCATTTT.

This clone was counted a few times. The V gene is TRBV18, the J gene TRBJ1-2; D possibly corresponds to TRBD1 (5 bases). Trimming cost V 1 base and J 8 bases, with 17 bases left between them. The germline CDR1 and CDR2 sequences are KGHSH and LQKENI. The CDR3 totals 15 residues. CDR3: CASSPQPGSGGGYTF. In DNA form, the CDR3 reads TGTGCCAGCTCACCACAGCCAGGGAGTGGTGGCGGCTACACCTTC.

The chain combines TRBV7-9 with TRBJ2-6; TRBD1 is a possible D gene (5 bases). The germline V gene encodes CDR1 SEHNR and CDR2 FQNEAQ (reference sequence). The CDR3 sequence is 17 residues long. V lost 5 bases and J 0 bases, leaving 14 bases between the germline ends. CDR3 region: CASSDRTGYSGANVLTF. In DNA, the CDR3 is TGTGCCAGCAGCGATAGAACAGGTTACTCTGGGGCCAACGTCCTGACTTTC.

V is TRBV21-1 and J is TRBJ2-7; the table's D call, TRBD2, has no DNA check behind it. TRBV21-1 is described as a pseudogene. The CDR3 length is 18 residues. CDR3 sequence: CASSKGGTRDSGGSEQYF. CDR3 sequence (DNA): TGTGCCAGCAGCAAAGGAGGAACACGGGACTCCGGCGGTTCCGAGCAGTACTTC.

The chain's CDR3 is CASSYSGGGYEQYF. In DNA form, the CDR3 reads TGTGCCAGCAGTTACTCAGGGGGCGGCTACGAGCAGTACTTC. This chain uses TRBV6-6 with TRBJ2-7; 7 nucleotides match TRBD1. Germline assignment: CDR1 MNHNY and CDR2 SVGAGI (reference sequence). This CDR3 has 14 amino acids. After removal of 0 bases from V and 3 bases from J, the junction contained 2 bases not matched to a gene.

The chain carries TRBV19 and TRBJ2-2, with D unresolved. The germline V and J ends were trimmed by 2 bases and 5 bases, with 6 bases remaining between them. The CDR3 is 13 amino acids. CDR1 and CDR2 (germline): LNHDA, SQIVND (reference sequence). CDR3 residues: CASSISWTGELFF. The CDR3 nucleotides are TGTGCCAGTAGTATATCTTGGACCGGGGAGCTGTTTTTT. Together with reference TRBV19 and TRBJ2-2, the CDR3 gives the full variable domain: DGGITQSPKYLFRKEGQNVTLSCEQNLNHDAMYWYRQDPGQGLRLIYYSQIVNDFQKGDIAEGYSVSREKKESFPLTVTSAQKNPTAFYLCASSISWTGELFFGEGSRLTVL.

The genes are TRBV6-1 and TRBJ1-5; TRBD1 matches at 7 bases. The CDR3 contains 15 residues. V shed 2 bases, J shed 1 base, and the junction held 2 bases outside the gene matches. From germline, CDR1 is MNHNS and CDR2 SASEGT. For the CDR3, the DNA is TGTGCCAGCAGTGAACAGGGGGGAAGCAATCAGCCCCAGCATTTT. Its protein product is CASSEQGGSNQPQHF.

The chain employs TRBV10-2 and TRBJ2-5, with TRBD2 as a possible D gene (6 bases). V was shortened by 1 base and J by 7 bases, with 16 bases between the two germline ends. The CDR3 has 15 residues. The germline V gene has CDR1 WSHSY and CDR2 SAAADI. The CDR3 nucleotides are TGCGCCAGCAGTGAGTTAGGGACTGCGATTGGGACCCAGTACTTC. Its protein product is CASSELGTAIGTQYF.

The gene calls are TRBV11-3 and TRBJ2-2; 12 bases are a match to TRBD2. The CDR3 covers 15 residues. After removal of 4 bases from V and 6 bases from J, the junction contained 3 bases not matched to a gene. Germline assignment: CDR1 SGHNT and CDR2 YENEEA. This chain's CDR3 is CASSYGLAGSGELFF. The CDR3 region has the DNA TGTGCCAGCAGCTACGGACTAGCGGGGTCCGGGGAGCTGTTTTTT.

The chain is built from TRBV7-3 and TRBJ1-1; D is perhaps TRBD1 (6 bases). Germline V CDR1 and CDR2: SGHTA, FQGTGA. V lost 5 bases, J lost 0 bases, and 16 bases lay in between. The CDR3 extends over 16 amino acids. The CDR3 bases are TGTGCCAGCAGCCGCGGACAGCTCAGTCTGAACACTGAAGCTTTCTTT. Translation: CASSRGQLSLNTEAFF.

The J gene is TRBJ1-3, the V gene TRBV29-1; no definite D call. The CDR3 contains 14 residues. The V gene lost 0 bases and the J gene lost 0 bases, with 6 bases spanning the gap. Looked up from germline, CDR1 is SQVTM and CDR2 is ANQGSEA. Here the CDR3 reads CSVEDNSSGNTIYF. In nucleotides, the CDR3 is TGCAGCGTTGAAGATAACAGCTCTGGAAACACCATATATTTT.

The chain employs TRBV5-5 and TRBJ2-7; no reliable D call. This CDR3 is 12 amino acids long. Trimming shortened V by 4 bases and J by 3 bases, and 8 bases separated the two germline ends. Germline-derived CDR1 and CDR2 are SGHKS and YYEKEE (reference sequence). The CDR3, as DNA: TGTGCCAGCAGCCCCTCTGTCTACGAGCAGTACTTC. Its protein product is CASSPSVYEQYF.

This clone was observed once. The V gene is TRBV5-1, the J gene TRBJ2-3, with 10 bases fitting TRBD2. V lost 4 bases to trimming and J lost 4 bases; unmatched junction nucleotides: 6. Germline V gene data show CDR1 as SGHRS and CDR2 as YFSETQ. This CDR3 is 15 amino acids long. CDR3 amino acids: CASSGIAGGPDTQYF. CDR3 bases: TGCGCCAGCAGCGGAATAGCGGGGGGCCCAGATACGCAGTATTTT.

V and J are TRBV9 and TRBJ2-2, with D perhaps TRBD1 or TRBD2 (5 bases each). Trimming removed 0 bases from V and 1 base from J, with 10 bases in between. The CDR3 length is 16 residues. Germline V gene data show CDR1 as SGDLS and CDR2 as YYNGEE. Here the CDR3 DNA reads TGTGCCAGCAGCGTAGGGGGGTCGGTGAACACCGGGGAGCTGTTTTTT. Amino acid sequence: CASSVGGSVNTGELFF.

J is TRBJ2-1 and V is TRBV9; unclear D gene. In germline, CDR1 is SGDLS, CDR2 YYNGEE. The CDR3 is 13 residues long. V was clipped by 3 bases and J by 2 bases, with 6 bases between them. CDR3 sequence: CASSDRAYNEQFF. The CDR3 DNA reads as TGTGCCAGCAGCGACCGGGCCTACAATGAGCAGTTCTTC. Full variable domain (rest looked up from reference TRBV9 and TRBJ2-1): DSGVTQTPKHLITATGQRVTLRCSPRSGDLSVYWYQQSLDQGLQFLIQYYNGEERAKGNILERFSAQQFPDLHSELNLSSLELGDSALYFCASSDRAYNEQFFGPGTRLTVL.

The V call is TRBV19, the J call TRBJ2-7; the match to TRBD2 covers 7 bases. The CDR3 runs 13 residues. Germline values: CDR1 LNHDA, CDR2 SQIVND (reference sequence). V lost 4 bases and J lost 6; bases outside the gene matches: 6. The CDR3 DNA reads TGTGCCAGTAGTACCCGACTAGCTAGCGAGCAGTACTTC. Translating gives CASSTRLASEQYF.

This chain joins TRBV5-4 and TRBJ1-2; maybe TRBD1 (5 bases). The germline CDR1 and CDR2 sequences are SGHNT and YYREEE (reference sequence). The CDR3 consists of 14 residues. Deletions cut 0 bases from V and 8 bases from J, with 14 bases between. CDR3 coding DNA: TGTGCCAGCAGCTTGGACCTGGGGGGGAAGGGCTACACCTTC. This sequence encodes CASSLDLGGKGYTF. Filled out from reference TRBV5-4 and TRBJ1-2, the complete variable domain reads ETGVTQSPTHLIKTRGQQVTLRCSSQSGHNTVSWYQQALGQGPQFIFQYYREEENGRGNFPPRFSGLQFPNYSSELNVNALELDDSALYLCASSLDLGGKGYTFGSGTRLTVV.

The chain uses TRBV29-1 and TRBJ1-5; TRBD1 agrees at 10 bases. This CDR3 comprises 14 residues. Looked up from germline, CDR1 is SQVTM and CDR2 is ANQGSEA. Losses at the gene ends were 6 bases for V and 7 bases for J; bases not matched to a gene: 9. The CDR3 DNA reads TGCAGCGTCCCGGGACAGGGGTTAGGACAGCCCCAGCATTTT. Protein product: CSVPGQGLGQPQHF.

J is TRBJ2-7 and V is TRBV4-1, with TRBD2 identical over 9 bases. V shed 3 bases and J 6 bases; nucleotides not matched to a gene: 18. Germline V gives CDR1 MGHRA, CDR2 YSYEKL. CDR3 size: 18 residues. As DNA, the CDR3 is TGCGCCAGCAGCCAGGGCGACAGGGCATCTAGCGGGAAGTCCGAGCAGTACTTC. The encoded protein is CASSQGDRASSGKSEQYF.

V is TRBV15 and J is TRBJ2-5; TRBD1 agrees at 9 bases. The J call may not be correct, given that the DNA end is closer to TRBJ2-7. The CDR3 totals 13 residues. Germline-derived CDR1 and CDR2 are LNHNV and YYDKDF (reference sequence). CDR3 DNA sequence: TGTGCCACCGTGCGGGACAGGGAACCCGAGCAGTACTTC. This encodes CATVRDREPEQYF.

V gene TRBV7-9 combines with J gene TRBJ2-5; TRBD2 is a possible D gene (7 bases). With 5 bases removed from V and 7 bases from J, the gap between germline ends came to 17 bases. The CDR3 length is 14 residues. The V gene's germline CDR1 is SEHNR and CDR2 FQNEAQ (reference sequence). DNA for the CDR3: TGTGCCAGCAGCCAACCCGGAGGGGGGGGGACCCAGTACTTC. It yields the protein CASSQPGGGGTQYF.

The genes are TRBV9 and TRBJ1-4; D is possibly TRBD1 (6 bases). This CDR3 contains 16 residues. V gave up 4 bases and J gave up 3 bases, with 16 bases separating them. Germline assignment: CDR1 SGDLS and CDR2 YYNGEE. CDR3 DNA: TGTGCCAGCAGCTCTCTTCCAGGGGTATCTAATGAAAAACTGTTTTTT. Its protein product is CASSSLPGVSNEKLFF.